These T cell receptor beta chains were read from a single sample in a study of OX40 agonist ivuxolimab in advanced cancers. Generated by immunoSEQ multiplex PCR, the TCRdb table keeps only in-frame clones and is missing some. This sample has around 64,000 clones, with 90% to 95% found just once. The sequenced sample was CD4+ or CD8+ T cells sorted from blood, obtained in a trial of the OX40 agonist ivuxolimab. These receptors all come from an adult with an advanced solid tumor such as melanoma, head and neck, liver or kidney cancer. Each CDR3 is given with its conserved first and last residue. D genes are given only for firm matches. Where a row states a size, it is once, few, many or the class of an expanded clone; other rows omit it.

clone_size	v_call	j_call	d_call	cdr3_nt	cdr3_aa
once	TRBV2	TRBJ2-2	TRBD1	TGTGCCAGCAGTTCCCGGGACAGGGTGAACACCGGGGAGCTGTTTTTT	CASSSRDRVNTGELFF
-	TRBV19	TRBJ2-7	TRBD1	TGTGCCAGTAGTATAGGGACAGGGAACTACGAGCAGTACTTC	CASSIGTGNYEQYF
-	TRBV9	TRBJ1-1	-	TGTGCCAGCAGCGTAGGGGGGGCGGGCACTGAAGCTTTCTTT	CASSVGGAGTEAFF
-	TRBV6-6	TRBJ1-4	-	TGTGCCAGCTCCAACTTAAATGAAAAACTGTTTTTT	CASSNLNEKLFF
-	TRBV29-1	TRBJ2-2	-	TGCAGCGTTGAGGGGGCGAGCACCGGGGAGCTGTTTTTT	CSVEGASTGELFF
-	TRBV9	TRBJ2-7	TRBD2	TGTGCCAGCAGCGTAGCCGGGGGGACGACCGAGCAGTACTTC	CASSVAGGTTEQYF
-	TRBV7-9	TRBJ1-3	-	TGTGCCAGCAGCTTAAGCACGGAATGGAGCTCTGGAAACACCATATATTTT	CASSLSTEWSSGNTIYF
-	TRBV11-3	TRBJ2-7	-	TGTGCCAGCAGCTTGACCAACGAGTACGAGCAGTACTTC	CASSLTNEYEQYF
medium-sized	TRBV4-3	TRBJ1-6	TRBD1	TGCGCCAGCAGCCAAGAGATCGGGACAGGGGGCTCACCCCTCCACTTT	CASSQEIGTGGSPLHF
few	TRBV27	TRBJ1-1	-	TGTGCCAGCAGTTTAGGGCCCCTTAACACTGAAGCTTTCTTT	CASSLGPLNTEAFF
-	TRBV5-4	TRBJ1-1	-	TGTGCCAGCAGCTCGGCCCCGGGAGCCGAAGAGGACACTGAAGCTTTCTTT	CASSSAPGAEEDTEAFF
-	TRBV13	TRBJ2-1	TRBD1	TGTGCCAGCAGCCATAGACAGGGACACTCCTACAATGAGCAGTTCTTC	CASSHRQGHSYNEQFF
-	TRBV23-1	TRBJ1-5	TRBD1	TGCGCCAGCAGTCAATCGACAGGGGGGCAGCCCCAGCATTTT	CASSQSTGGQPQHF
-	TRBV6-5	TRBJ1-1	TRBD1	TGTGCCAGCAGCCCCGGGACAGAGAACACTGAAGCTTTCTTT	CASSPGTENTEAFF
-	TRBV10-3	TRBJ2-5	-	TGTGCCAGCCCCCCGGACCAAGAGACCCAGTACTTC	CASPPDQETQYF
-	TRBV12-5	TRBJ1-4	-	TGTGCTAGTGGTTTGATCGAAGTAGGGCTTGATGAAAAACTGTTTTTT	CASGLIEVGLDEKLFF
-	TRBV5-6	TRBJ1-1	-	TGTGCCAGCACCCGATTCGGCACTGAAGCTTTCTTT	CASTRFGTEAFF
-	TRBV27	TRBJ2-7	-	TGTGCCAGCAGTTCTGCCGGGGTAGGGGCCTACGAGCAGTACTTC	CASSSAGVGAYEQYF
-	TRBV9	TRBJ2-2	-	TGTGCCAGCAGCGTAGACAACACCGGGGAGCTGTTTTTT	CASSVDNTGELFF
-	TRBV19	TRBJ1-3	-	TGTGCCAGTAGTATAGATAGCGAGGATCTTGGAAACACCATATATTTT	CASSIDSEDLGNTIYF
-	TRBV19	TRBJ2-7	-	TGTGCCAGTAGTCTCGACTGGGGAAGGGGCTCCTACGAGCAGTACTTC	CASSLDWGRGSYEQYF
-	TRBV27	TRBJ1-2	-	TGTGCCAGCAGTTTGTCAGGGGAGGCGTACTATGGCTACACCTTC	CASSLSGEAYYGYTF
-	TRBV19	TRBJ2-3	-	TGTGCCAGTACCCCGACAGGTGTGAGCACAGATACGCAGTATTTT	CASTPTGVSTDTQYF
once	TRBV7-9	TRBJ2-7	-	TGTGCCAGCAGGTCAGGGAGTCAGGGCTACGAGCAGTACTTC	CASRSGSQGYEQYF
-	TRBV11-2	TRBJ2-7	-	TGTGCCAGCAGCTTACTTATCTACGAGCAGTACTTC	CASSLLIYEQYF
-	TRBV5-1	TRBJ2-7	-	TGCGCCAGCAGCTACAGGGTTGGAGAGCAGTACTTC	CASSYRVGEQYF
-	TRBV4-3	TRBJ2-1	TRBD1	TGCGCCAGCAGCCAAGACCGGGACAGTTACAATGAGCAGTTCTTC	CASSQDRDSYNEQFF
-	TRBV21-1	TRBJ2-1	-	TGTGCCAGCAGCAAAGCCGGGACTAGCGGGGGGATCTCCTACAATGAGCAGTTCTTC	CASSKAGTSGGISYNEQFF
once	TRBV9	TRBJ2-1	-	TGTGCCAGCAGCGATCTTCGAGAGGTCAATGAGCAGTTCTTC	CASSDLREVNEQFF
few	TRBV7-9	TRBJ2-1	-	TGTGCCAGCAGCTACGGGGAAGCACGGAACAATGAGCAGTTCTTC	CASSYGEARNNEQFF
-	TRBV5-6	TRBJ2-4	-	TGTGCCAGCAGCAGAGACTCAGGGCCACTAGCCAAAAACATTCAGTACTTC	CASSRDSGPLAKNIQYF
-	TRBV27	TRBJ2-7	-	TGTGCCAGCAGTTTTGCACGGAGAAACTACGAGCAGTACTTC	CASSFARRNYEQYF
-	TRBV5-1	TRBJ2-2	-	TGCGCCAGCAGCTTTTCCCGGAACACCGGGGAGCTGTTTTTT	CASSFSRNTGELFF
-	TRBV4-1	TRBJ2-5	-	TGCGCCAGCAGGGTCGAGGGCAGTCAAGAGACCCAGTACTTC	CASRVEGSQETQYF